This passage covers 8 T cell receptor beta chains from one sample sequenced in a study of beta chain features in type 1 diabetes. Study-wide results and caveats: The study found moderately but significantly shorter TCRB CDR3s in all four CD4+ subsets of Type 1 diabetes patients.

All of the isolated RNA was reverse transcribed, so expressed TCRB transcripts were sequenced. Produced via immunoSEQ multiplex PCR; TCRdb's table is partial and in-frame only. The data show more than 100,000 clones, with roughly 15% seen just once and 2.3% held by the top ten. No cognate antigen is known for these TCRs. Sequenced sample: central memory CD4+ T cells from blood. These receptors originate from a man aged 25 to 40 with type 1 diabetes.

In its sample, this clone was seen a few times. This CDR3 is CSVPAGATDTQYF. DNA for the CDR3: TGCAGCGTCCCGGCAGGGGCCACAGATACGCAGTATTTT. The genes are TRBV29-1 and TRBJ2-3; D may be TRBD1 (6 bases). V gave up 6 bases and J gave up 2 bases, with 12 bases separating them. The germline gives CDR1 SQVTM, CDR2 ANQGSEA. This CDR3 is 13 amino acids long.

The DNA for the CDR3 is TGCAGCGCGACTAGCGGGGGAGGAGAGACCCAGTACTTC. It yields the protein CSATSGGGETQYF. The J gene is TRBJ2-5, the V gene TRBV29-1, with TRBD2 matching 12 bases. This CDR3 contains 13 residues. Germline lookup yields CDR1 SQVTM and CDR2 ANQGSEA. V was pared by 7 bases and J by 4 bases, with 4 bases of the junction left unmatched. Variable domain in full (rest from reference TRBV29-1 and TRBJ2-5): SAVISQKPSRDICQRGTSLTIQCQVDSQVTMMFWYRQQPGQSLTLIATANQGSEATYESGFVIDKFPISRPNLTFSTLTVSNMSPEDSSIYLCSATSGGGETQYFGPGTRLLVL.

The V call is TRBV28, the J call TRBJ2-7; perhaps TRBD2 as D (6 bases). Germline V gene sequence: CDR1 MDHEN, CDR2 SYDVKM. This CDR3 is 16 amino acids long. The germline V and J ends were trimmed by 6 bases and 4 bases, with 22 bases remaining between them. The CDR3 nucleotides are TGTGCCAGCAGCACGCCTCATGTGGGGGGTAATTACGAGCAGTACTTC. This codes for CASSTPHVGGNYEQYF.

The rearrangement joins TRBV7-9 to TRBJ2-7, with TRBD1 identical over 7 bases. The V and J ends lost 4 bases and 5 bases, in that order; junction bases with no gene match: 5. The CDR3 extends over 13 amino acids. Germline CDR1 SEHNR, CDR2 FQNEAQ (reference sequence). Here the CDR3 DNA reads TGTGCCAGCAGCTCTGGGACAGCGAACGAGCAGTACTTC. This translates into CASSSGTANEQYF.

This clone was seen ten or more times. This sample includes further DNA sequences coding for the same CDR3. The chain recombines TRBV30 with TRBJ1-5, with D uncertain. Germline V gene data show CDR1 as GTSNPN and CDR2 as SVGIG (reference sequence). The CDR3 has 13 residues. Trimming took off 1 base at V and 0 bases at J, with 4 bases between the two ends. The CDR3 loop reads CAWSADSNQPQHF. The CDR3 DNA reads TGTGCCTGGAGTGCCGATAGCAATCAGCCCCAGCATTTT.

The chain uses TRBV6-5 and TRBJ2-5, with TRBD2 identical over 7 bases. The trim removed 6 bases at V and 7 bases at J, leaving 11 bases unmatched. Germline V CDR1 and CDR2: MNHEY, SVGAGI. This CDR3 comprises 14 residues. The CDR3 coding sequence is TGTGCCAGCAGATCCGACGGGGGGAGTGGGACCCAGTACTTC. Its protein product is CASRSDGGSGTQYF.

The chain uses TRBV7-2 and TRBJ2-3; 7 nucleotides align to TRBD1. The CDR3 spans 15 residues. V lost 6 bases, J lost 2 bases, and 8 bases stayed unmatched. Germline lookup yields CDR1 SGHTA and CDR2 FQGNSA. The CDR3 spells CASSLTGVYTDTQYF. CDR3 nucleotides: TGTGCCAGCAGTCTAACAGGGGTTTACACAGATACGCAGTATTTT.

This clone appeared a few times. The J gene is TRBJ2-1, the V gene TRBV29-1, with D tentatively TRBD1 (5 bases). The V gene's germline CDR1 is SQVTM and CDR2 ANQGSEA. The CDR3 is 13 amino acids. V lost 5 bases and J lost 4, with 12 bases in between. Here the CDR3 reads CSVSARAYNEQFF. DNA of the CDR3: TGCAGCGTTTCCGCCAGGGCTTACAATGAGCAGTTCTTC.